These T cell receptor beta chains were read from a single sample in a study of PD-1 blockade in classical Hodgkin lymphoma. The data were produced by immunoSEQ multiplex PCR, yet TCRdb's version contains in-frame clones alone and is incomplete. The sample holds over 60,000 clones; about 90% are singletons and the top ten take about 9.4%. Sequences were derived from peripheral blood mononuclear cells (PBMCs), sampled before the fourth cycle of nivolumab. The receptor source for this set is a human donor with classical Hodgkin lymphoma. Both conserved end residues are part of each CDR3. A D gene is named only where the DNA matches it firmly. The listing skips clone size in some rows; elsewhere it reads once, few, many or a size class.

>TRBV27|NA|TRBJ2-1|NA
TGTGCCAGCAGGGGAGGATACAATGAGCAGTTCTTC
CASRGGYNEQFF
>TRBV6-1|NA|TRBJ2-7|NA
TGTGCCAGCAGCGCTTGGGGCCTATACGAGCAGTACTTC
CASSAWGLYEQYF
>TRBV6-5|few|TRBJ2-5|TRBD2
TGTGCCAGCAGTCGAAGCGGGGGGGCTTTGGAGACCCAGTACTTC
CASSRSGGALETQYF
>TRBV30|NA|TRBJ1-1|NA
TGCCTTTTACGGCCAATGAACACTGAAGCTTTCTTT
CLLRPMNTEAFF
>TRBV5-1|NA|TRBJ2-6|NA
TGCGCCAGCAGGGGTTCCGCTGGGGCCAACGTCCTGACTTTC
CASRGSAGANVLTF
>TRBV7-9|NA|TRBJ2-3|NA
TGTGCCAGCAGCCCGTCCTTTAATACGCAGTATTTT
CASSPSFNTQYF
>TRBV7-2|NA|TRBJ2-7|NA
TGTGCCAGCAGCTTGGTGTCGATTTACGAGCAGTACTTC
CASSLVSIYEQYF
>TRBV6-5|NA|TRBJ2-3|TRBD2
TGTGCCAGCAGCCGGACTAGCGGGGGGTTGGCGTATTTT
CASSRTSGGLAYF
>TRBV10-1|NA|TRBJ2-5|NA
TGCGCCAGCAGTTACGGGGAGACCCAGTACTTC
CASSYGETQYF
>TRBV5-1|NA|TRBJ1-3|NA
TGCGCCAGCAGCTCCTCCACGGGGGTAAACACCATATATTTT
CASSSSTGVNTIYF
>TRBV27|NA|TRBJ2-7|TRBD1
TGTGCCAGCAGTTACAGGGGGCTTTACGAGCAGTACTTC
CASSYRGLYEQYF
>TRBV15|NA|TRBJ2-1|NA
TGTGCCTCAGGCCCCTCAACCCTTACTATAAATGAGCAGTTCTTC
CASGPSTLTINEQFF
>TRBV28|NA|TRBJ2-3|TRBD2
TGTGCCAGCAGTCCCAATCCTCGGACTAGTTGGGCAGATACGCAGTATTTT
CASSPNPRTSWADTQYF
>TRBV5-1|NA|TRBJ2-7|NA
TGCGCCAGCAGCTTGGTCCAGGGGAGCCCCTACGAGCAGTACTTC
CASSLVQGSPYEQYF
>TRBV27|NA|TRBJ1-2|NA
TGTGCCAGCAGTTCTACAGGGATGATAATCTATGGCTACACCTTC
CASSSTGMIIYGYTF
>TRBV5-1|NA|TRBJ2-1|TRBD1
TGCGCCAGCAGCTTGGGGGGACAGGGAAGTGGATCGCGCAATGAGCAGTTCTTC
CASSLGGQGSGSRNEQFF
>TRBV7-9|NA|TRBJ1-1|NA
TGTGCCAGCAGCTTAGCCCCCCTCGAAGGGACTGAAGCTTTCTTT
CASSLAPLEGTEAFF
>TRBV12-5|NA|TRBJ1-2|NA
TGTGCTAGTGGTTTGTACTCAGGGTGGGATGGCTACACCTTC
CASGLYSGWDGYTF
>TRBV19|NA|TRBJ1-2|NA
TGTGCCAGTAGTATCTTCCGGACGGCAACATTCTATGGCTACACCTTC
CASSIFRTATFYGYTF
>TRBV5-1|NA|TRBJ2-2|NA
TGCGCCAGCAGCTTGAATGGGGCCGGCACCGGGGAGCTGTTTTTT
CASSLNGAGTGELFF
>TRBV2|NA|TRBJ2-1|NA
TGTGCCAGCAGCCGTAAGTTCGGTTTTACGAGTGAGCAGTTCTTC
CASSRKFGFTSEQFF
>TRBV4-2|NA|TRBJ2-7|NA
TGTGCCAGCAGCCCCTCGCGGGCGGGTACCTACGAGCAGTACTTC
CASSPSRAGTYEQYF
>TRBV19|NA|TRBJ1-2|NA
TGTGCCAGTAGTATCGGGGGGCGCACGGGCTACACCTTC
CASSIGGRTGYTF
>TRBV5-4|NA|TRBJ1-2|NA
TGTGCCAGCAGTCCCGGGGGAGGCTATGGCTACACCTTC
CASSPGGGYGYTF
>TRBV5-4|NA|TRBJ1-4|NA
TGTGCCAGCAGCCAGGGGCCAACTAATGAAAAACTGTTTTTT
CASSQGPTNEKLFF
>TRBV19|NA|TRBJ1-2|NA
TGTGCCAGTAGAAACCTCGGACCCGGAGGTTCCTATGGCTACACCTTC
CASRNLGPGGSYGYTF
>TRBV27|once|TRBJ1-6|NA
TGTGCCAGCAGTTTATCGACAGCCAAAACTATTAGATCACCCCTCCACTTT
CASSLSTAKTIRSPLHF
>TRBV11-3|once|TRBJ2-2|NA
TGTGCCAGCAGCTTAGATTATCCGGACACCGGGGAGCTGTTTTTT
CASSLDYPDTGELFF
>TRBV5-1|NA|TRBJ2-7|NA
TGCGCCAGCAGCTTGGTTTCTTTAGGACAGTCCCCTTACGAGCAGTACTTC
CASSLVSLGQSPYEQYF
>TRBV5-5|NA|TRBJ1-1|NA
TGTGCCAGCAGCTTTACAGGGTCGCCTGAAGCTTTCTTT
CASSFTGSPEAFF
>TRBV19|NA|TRBJ2-5|TRBD2
TGTGCCAGTAGTACTCGGGCTAGCGGGATTCAAGAGACCCAGTACTTC
CASSTRASGIQETQYF
>TRBV4-1|NA|TRBJ1-3|NA
TGCGCCAGCAGCCAAGTTCCTGGAAACACCATATATTTT
CASSQVPGNTIYF
>TRBV30|NA|TRBJ2-7|TRBD1
TGTGCCTGGAGTGTACGTGGGACAGCCTGGGGCTTC
CAWSVRGTAWGF
>TRBV28|NA|TRBJ2-7|NA
TGTGCCAGCAGTCCCCATTCTGGGCAGTACTTC
CASSPHSGQYF
>TRBV28|NA|TRBJ2-7|TRBD1
TGTGCCAGCAGTTCCCCCCGGGACAGGGGAGAGGTGCAGTACTTC
CASSSPRDRGEVQYF
>TRBV2|NA|TRBJ2-5|TRBD2
TGTGCCAGCAGTGGCTCTCCCCCGGCTAGCGGGGGGCCATACCAAGAGACCCAGTACTTC
CASSGSPPASGGPYQETQYF
>TRBV11-2|NA|TRBJ1-3|NA
TGTGCCAGCAGCCTTCGAACAGGGACATACTCTGGAAACACCATATATTTT
CASSLRTGTYSGNTIYF
>TRBV5-1|NA|TRBJ1-5|NA
TGCGCCAGCAGCTTGGTCGGGGGCGGCGGGTCCCAGCATTTT
CASSLVGGGGSQHF
>TRBV10-2|NA|TRBJ1-1|TRBD1
TGCGCCAGCAGTGAGGAGACAGGGTTCAACACAAACGGAAACACTGAAGCTTTCTTT
CASSEETGFNTNGNTEAFF
>TRBV6-5|NA|TRBJ2-1|NA
TGTGCCAGCAGACAAGGACAGTATTACAATGAGCAGTTCTTC
CASRQGQYYNEQFF
>TRBV11-3|once|TRBJ2-4|NA
TGTGCCAGCAGCTCTAGGGAGGCCAAAAACATTCAGTACTTC
CASSSREAKNIQYF
>TRBV6-1|NA|TRBJ2-5|NA
TGTGCCAGCAGTGGACAAGTCTTTCAAGAGACCCAGTACTTC
CASSGQVFQETQYF
>TRBV30|NA|TRBJ2-3|NA
TGTGCCTGGAGTGTTCTACGCAGTACGCAGTATTTT
CAWSVLRSTQYF
>TRBV5-1|NA|TRBJ1-2|NA
TGCGCCAGCAGCTCTCGGAGAGACGCCTATGGCTACACCTTC
CASSSRRDAYGYTF
>TRBV29-1|NA|TRBJ1-1|NA
TGCAGCGTTGCAGTCACTGAAGCTTTCTTT
CSVAVTEAFF
>TRBV4-1|NA|TRBJ2-7|TRBD1
TGCGCCAGCAGCCACAATCTAGGGGGCGCGGGTTCGGCCGAGCAGTACTTC
CASSHNLGGAGSAEQYF